Each of the 25 T cell receptor beta chains below was sequenced from the same sample in a study of early T cells in non-severe SARS-CoV-2 infection. Using its own MiXCR run on the 5' RACE reads, TCRdb lists one record per CDR3 protein. There are tens of thousands of distinct CDR3 sequences in the sample; 5.8% occur only once, and roughly 4.9% lies in the top ten. The material sequenced was whole blood. These receptor sequences come from an adult who was a healthcare worker with PCR-confirmed SARS-CoV-2 infection or an uninfected control (not recorded which).

At least ten counts were recorded for this clonotype. The V and J genes are TRBV18 and TRBJ2-7, with TRBD1 matching over 10 bases. The V and J ends lost 2 bases and 5 bases, in that order; junction bases with no gene match: 3. The length of the CDR3 is 14 residues. Per germline, CDR1 KGHSH and CDR2 LQKENI. The CDR3 bases are TGTGCCAGCTCACCAAAAGGGACAGGGGACGAGCAGTACTTC. As protein: CASSPKGTGDEQYF.

This clonotype was seen ten or more times. V is TRBV4-1 and J is TRBJ2-4; D possibly corresponds to TRBD2 (6 bases). The CDR3 is 12 residues long. The V end was cut by 5 bases, the J end by 6 bases, with 8 bases between. Germline CDR1 and CDR2: MGHRA and YSYEKL. CDR3 sequence reads: CASSVGGNIQYF. The CDR3 region has the DNA TGCGCCAGCAGCGTCGGGGGAAACATTCAGTACTTC.

In its sample, this clonotype was seen many times. The CDR3 region is CASSSASAGKETQYF. CDR3 DNA: TGTGCCAGCAGCTCGGCGTCGGCAGGGAAAGAGACCCAGTACTTC. The rearrangement links TRBV7-3 to TRBJ2-5, with D maybe TRBD1 (5 bases). Trimming pared 4 bases from V and 3 bases from J, leaving 15 bases between. CDR1 is SGHTA, CDR2 FQGTGA, per germline. CDR3 length: 15 amino acids.

The table lists this clonotype with many counts. This rearrangement joins TRBV5-1 to TRBJ2-2; possibly TRBD1 for D (6 bases). CDR1 and CDR2 (germline): SGHRS, YFSETQ. V shed 4 bases and J shed 2 bases, with 12 bases lying between them. The CDR3 sequence is 15 residues long. The CDR3 is CASSGRQDNTGELFF. CDR3 sequence (DNA): TGCGCCAGCAGCGGCCGACAGGATAACACCGGGGAGCTGTTTTTT.

This clonotype was seen many times. The chain links TRBV7-2 to TRBJ2-7; a possible D gene is TRBD2 (7 bases). Germline V gene data show CDR1 as SGHTA and CDR2 as FQGNSA. Trimming took 0 bases from V and 3 from J, leaving 9 bases between them. The length of the CDR3 is 14 residues. The CDR3 nucleotides read TGTGCCAGCAGCTTAGCGGGGGGGCTCTACGAGCAGTACTTC. It specifies CASSLAGGLYEQYF.

This clonotype was observed many times. The chain employs TRBV5-8 and TRBJ1-1; D is perhaps TRBD1 (6 bases). In germline, CDR1 is SGHTS, CDR2 YDEGEE. V lost 3 bases to trimming and J lost 0 bases, with 9 bases between them. This CDR3 spans 14 amino acids. The CDR3 DNA is TGTGCCAGCAGCTGGGGACAACTGAACACTGAAGCTTTCTTT. This gives the protein CASSWGQLNTEAFF. Combining the CDR3 with reference TRBV5-8 and TRBJ1-1 gives the whole variable domain EAGVTQSPTHLIKTRGQQATLRCSPISGHTSVYWYQQALGLGLQFLLWYDEGEERNRGNFPPRFSGRQFPNYSSELNVNALELEDSALYLCASSWGQLNTEAFFGQGTRLTVV.

This clonotype has a count of ten or more. The rearrangement uses TRBV4-1 and TRBJ2-5, with unresolved D. V lost 0 bases and J lost 7, with 12 bases in between. The CDR3 runs to 14 residues. In germline, CDR1 is MGHRA, CDR2 YSYEKL. The CDR3 loop reads CASSQESSGGTQYF. Here the CDR3 DNA reads TGCGCCAGCAGCCAAGAAAGTTCGGGCGGGACCCAGTACTTC.

There are many counts of this clonotype. The rearrangement uses TRBV6-2 or TRBV6-3 and TRBJ2-2, with D perhaps given as TRBD1 or TRBD2 (5 bases each). The V gene's germline CDR1 is MNHEY and CDR2 SVGEGT. V was pared by 6 bases and J by 7 bases, with 9 bases between. The CDR3 runs to 12 residues. CDR3 DNA sequence: TGTGCCAGCAGGAGGGGCGGCGGGGAGCTGTTTTTT. This encodes CASRRGGGELFF.

There are many counts of this clonotype. This chain joins TRBV6-2 or TRBV6-3 and TRBJ2-7; 9 bases line up with TRBD1. The CDR3 spans 15 residues. Germline trimming cut 2 bases from V and 3 bases from J; bases unmatched to any gene: 5. Germline loops: CDR1 MNHEY, CDR2 SVGEGT. CDR3 in amino acids: CASSYETGGDYEQYF. In DNA form, the CDR3 reads TGTGCCAGCAGTTACGAGACAGGGGGGGACTACGAGCAGTACTTC.

This clonotype came up a few times. The J gene is TRBJ2-2, the V gene TRBV29-1, with 8 bases aligning to TRBD1. The V gene's germline CDR1 is SQVTM and CDR2 ANQGSEA. The junction had 7 bases not matched to a gene; V was cut back by 6 bases and J by 4 bases. The CDR3 loop spans 14 amino acids. The CDR3 loop reads CSVRRTGGTGELFF. In DNA, the CDR3 is TGCAGCGTCCGCCGTACAGGGGGCACCGGGGAGCTGTTTTTT.

This clonotype was seen at least ten times. The chain carries TRBV6-6 and TRBJ2-7; D is unresolved. CDR3 length equals 12 residues. Between the trimmed V and J ends, which lost 2 bases and 4 bases, there was a span of 6 bases. From germline, CDR1 is MNHNY and CDR2 SVGAGI (reference sequence). CDR3 loop: CASSYTTYEQYF. In DNA, the CDR3 is TGTGCCAGCAGTTACACAACGTACGAGCAGTACTTC.

Ten or more counts support this clonotype. This chain links TRBV7-2 with TRBJ1-6; D may be TRBD1 (5 bases). The CDR3 contains 16 residues. Germline values: CDR1 SGHTA, CDR2 FQGNSA. V lost 5 bases to trimming and J lost 5 bases, with 16 bases between them. The CDR3 region is CASSQFGGDNNSPLHF. In nucleotides, the CDR3 is TGTGCCAGCAGCCAATTTGGGGGGGATAATAATTCACCCCTCCACTTT.

This clonotype was found a few times. The rearrangement links TRBV2 to TRBJ2-7; D not resolved. V was trimmed by 5 bases and J by 3 bases, leaving 8 bases between them. Germline-derived CDR1 and CDR2 are SNHLY and FYNNEI. The CDR3 has 12 amino acids. The CDR3 region is CASSKVNYEQYF. In DNA form, the CDR3 reads TGTGCCAGCAGTAAGGTTAACTACGAGCAGTACTTC. The full variable domain, in which reference TRBV2 and TRBJ2-7 provide the parts outside the CDR3, is EPEVTQTPSHQVTQMGQEVILRCVPISNHLYFYWYRQILGQKVEFLVSFYNNEISEKSEIFDDQFSVERPDGSNFTLKIRSTKLEDSAMYFCASSKVNYEQYFGPGTRLTVT.

This clonotype came up many times. The chain employs TRBV15 and TRBJ2-5; D ambiguous. This CDR3 is built from 14 residues. The germline V and J ends were trimmed by 10 bases and 5 bases, with 20 bases remaining between them. CDR1 and CDR2 (germline): LNHNV, YYDKDF (reference sequence). The CDR3 protein is CAISTRMVAETQYF. The CDR3 nucleotides are TGTGCCATTTCGACAAGGATGGTGGCGGAGACCCAGTACTTC.

This clonotype was counted at least ten times. The J gene is TRBJ2-1, the V gene TRBV7-9; 11 bases map to TRBD1. Germline V CDR1 and CDR2: SEHNR, FQNEAQ (reference sequence). This CDR3 comprises 15 residues. Trimming took 6 bases from V and 5 from J; bases not matched to a gene: 6. CDR3: CASRSGQGADNEQFF. In DNA form, the CDR3 reads TGTGCCAGCAGAAGTGGACAGGGGGCGGACAATGAGCAGTTCTTC.

This clonotype was observed many times. This chain joins TRBV10-3 and TRBJ2-7; 7 nucleotides agree with TRBD2. The V segment lost 0 bases and the J segment 3 bases; nucleotides outside the gene matches: 8. The CDR3 spans 16 residues. CDR1 is ENHRY and CDR2 is SYGVKD in the germline V gene. CDR3 loop: CAISESRPGGGYEQYF. The CDR3, as DNA: TGTGCCATCAGTGAGTCACGCCCGGGAGGTGGCTACGAGCAGTACTTC.

This clonotype occurred a few times. The gene calls are TRBV5-1 and TRBJ2-2; TRBD2 might be the D (5 bases). Germline-derived CDR1 and CDR2 are SGHRS and YFSETQ. The V end was cut by 3 bases, the J end by 2 bases, with 11 bases between. The CDR3 contains 15 residues. CDR3 nucleotides: TGCGCCAGCAGCTCAACGGGGAAAAACACCGGGGAGCTGTTTTTT. It yields the protein CASSSTGKNTGELFF.

The chain carries TRBV20-1 and TRBJ2-7, with D perhaps assigned TRBD1 or TRBD2 (5 bases each). Germline lookup yields CDR1 DFQATT and CDR2 SNEGSKA (reference sequence). Trimming removed 3 bases at V and 3 bases at J, with 15 bases between. This CDR3 comprises 14 residues. The CDR3 protein is CSARGPLGDYEQYF. DNA for the CDR3: TGCAGTGCTAGGGGGCCCCTCGGGGACTACGAGCAGTACTTC.

This clonotype came up many times. This sequence joins TRBV7-9 and TRBJ2-3; 12 positions match TRBD2. CDR3 length equals 15 residues. V dropped 6 bases and J dropped 5; count of bases not matched to a gene: 6. CDR1 is SEHNR and CDR2 is FQNEAQ in the germline V gene (reference sequence). CDR3 in amino acids: CASRRLAGEQDTQYF. The CDR3 DNA reads TGTGCCAGCAGGAGACTAGCGGGGGAACAAGATACGCAGTATTTT.

The table lists this clonotype with a few counts. The chain recombines TRBV14 with TRBJ2-7; D might be TRBD2 (6 bases). The V end was cut by 1 base, the J end by 3 bases, with 13 bases between. CDR1 SGHDN and CDR2 FVKESK come from the germline V gene. The CDR3 loop spans 15 amino acids. DNA for the CDR3: TGTGCCAGCAGCCAAGTCGGAGGGCCCAGCTACGAGCAGTACTTC. This translates into CASSQVGGPSYEQYF.

This clonotype was seen many times. CDR3 DNA: TGTGCCAGCTCACCATTTACGGGACAAAGGAACACCGGGGAGCTGTTTTTT. Its protein product is CASSPFTGQRNTGELFF. The chain carries TRBV18 and TRBJ2-2, with D maybe TRBD1 (6 bases). Germline V gene sequence: CDR1 KGHSH, CDR2 LQKENI. This CDR3 has 17 residues. The V gene lost 2 bases and the J gene lost 1 base, with 14 bases spanning the gap.

This clonotype has just a few counts. The chain couples TRBV9 to TRBJ1-6; D is undetermined. Deletions cut 3 bases from V and 4 bases from J, with 5 bases between. This CDR3 region has 13 residues. Germline V gives CDR1 SGDLS, CDR2 YYNGEE. CDR3 in DNA: TGTGCCAGCAGCGAGGGATATAATTCACCCCTCCACTTT. Amino acids: CASSEGYNSPLHF.

This clonotype was found a few times. The chain links TRBV6-1 to TRBJ2-7; a possible D gene is TRBD1 (6 bases). The CDR3 runs to 12 residues. Germline CDR1 and CDR2: MNHNS and SASEGT. V lost 9 bases and J lost 2, with 11 bases in between. The CDR3 reads CARHGTTYEQYF. Written as DNA, the CDR3 is TGTGCCAGACACGGGACAACCTACGAGCAGTACTTC.

This clonotype has just a few counts. The V call is TRBV29-1, the J call TRBJ2-7; TRBD1 matches at 9 bases. The CDR3 spans 13 residues. Trimming cost V 4 bases and J 3 bases; bases outside gene matches: 4. The germline CDR1 and CDR2 sequences are SQVTM and ANQGSEA. In DNA form, the CDR3 reads TGCAGCGTTGTAGGACAGGGGAACTACGAGCAGTACTTC. Amino acid sequence: CSVVGQGNYEQYF.

J is TRBJ1-5 and V is TRBV20-1, with TRBD1 matching over 9 bases. The CDR3 spans 14 residues. V shed 6 bases, J shed 5 bases, and the junction held 8 bases outside the gene matches. The germline V gene encodes CDR1 DFQATT and CDR2 SNEGSKA (reference sequence). CDR3 in DNA: TGCAGTGCCCTTCCGGGACAGGGTCATCAGCCCCAGCATTTT. This codes for CSALPGQGHQPQHF.